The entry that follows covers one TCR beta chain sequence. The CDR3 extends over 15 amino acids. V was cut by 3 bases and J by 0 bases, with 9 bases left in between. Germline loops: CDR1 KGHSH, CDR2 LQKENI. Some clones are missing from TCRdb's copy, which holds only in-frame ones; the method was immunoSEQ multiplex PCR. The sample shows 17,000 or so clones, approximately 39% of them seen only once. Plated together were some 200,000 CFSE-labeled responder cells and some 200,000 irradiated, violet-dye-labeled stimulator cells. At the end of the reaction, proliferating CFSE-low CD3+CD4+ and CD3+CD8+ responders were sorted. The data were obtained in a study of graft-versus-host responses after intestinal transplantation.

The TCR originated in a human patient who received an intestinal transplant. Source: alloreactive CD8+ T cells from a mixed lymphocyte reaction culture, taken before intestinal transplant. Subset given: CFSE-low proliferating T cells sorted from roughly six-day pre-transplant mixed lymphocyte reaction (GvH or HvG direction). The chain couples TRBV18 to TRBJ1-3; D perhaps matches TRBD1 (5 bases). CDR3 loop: CASSPTDSSGNTIYF. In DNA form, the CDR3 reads TGTGCCAGCTCACCTACTGACAGCTCTGGAAACACCATATATTTT.